A selection of T cell receptor beta chains follows, all from one sample in a study of T cell responses to AZD1222 COVID-19 vaccine. The repertoire was sequenced with immunoSEQ multiplex PCR; TCRdb's copy has only in-frame clones and lacks some. Here the sample spans 150,000 to 200,000 clones, about 91% being singletons. Specimen: peripheral blood, collected on day 0 of AZD1222 vaccination. Receptors were obtained from an adult in good health. The CDR3 runs from the conserved cysteine through the conserved F or W. D genes are given only for firm matches. A clone size is listed for some rows: how often the clone was seen (once, few, many), or a class if it is expanded.

CDR3 length,clone size,J gene,D gene,V gene,CDR3 DNA,CDR3 protein
13,NA,TRBJ2-7,NA,TRBV6-5,TGTGCCGTTCTGCGGGTTTCCCCCTACGAGCAGTACTTC,CAVLRVSPYEQYF
12,NA,TRBJ2-5,NA,TRBV5-8,TGTGCCAGCAGCCCAAGGCGGGAGACCCAGTACTTC,CASSPRRETQYF
15,few,TRBJ1-1,NA,TRBV28,TGTGCCAGCATGGTAAAGAGGGGAATGAACACTGAAGCTTTCTTT,CASMVKRGMNTEAFF
15,once,TRBJ1-2,TRBD1,TRBV11-1,TGTGCCAGCAGCCCTTGGACAGGGGAAGACTATGGCTACACCTTC,CASSPWTGEDYGYTF
13,once,TRBJ1-5,NA,TRBV12-3/TRBV12-4,TGTGCCAGCAGAGGAGGGGGAAATCAGCCCCAGCATTTT,CASRGGGNQPQHF
15,NA,TRBJ2-7,TRBD2,TRBV5-1,TGCGCCAGCAGCACCACTAGCGGATCCCACTACGAGCAGTACTTC,CASSTTSGSHYEQYF
16,NA,TRBJ1-6,TRBD1,TRBV28,TGTGCCAGCAGTCGGACAGGGACGGTCTATAATTCACCCCTCCACTTT,CASSRTGTVYNSPLHF
12,once,TRBJ1-4,NA,TRBV30,TGTGCCTGGCGACAGAAGGGGGAAAAACTGTTTTTT,CAWRQKGEKLFF
16,NA,TRBJ1-2,NA,TRBV5-4,TGTGCCAGCAGCTTGGCAGTTATGAGGGTCGGCTATGGCTACACCTTC,CASSLAVMRVGYGYTF
13,NA,TRBJ2-3,NA,TRBV7-9,TGTGCCAGCAGCGGGAGTACCGCAGATACGCAGTATTTT,CASSGSTADTQYF
13,NA,TRBJ2-7,NA,TRBV12-3/TRBV12-4,TGTGCCAGCACCCAACTAGGAAATTACGAGCAGTACTTC,CASTQLGNYEQYF
14,NA,TRBJ2-2,TRBD1,TRBV11-2,TGTGCCAGCAGCCCTGACAGGGGATACGGGGAGCTGTTTTTT,CASSPDRGYGELFF
17,few,TRBJ2-1,TRBD2,TRBV7-8,TGTGCCAGCAGCCCTCGGACTAGCGGGAGGGGGGGGAATGAGCAGTTCTTC,CASSPRTSGRGGNEQFF
14,NA,TRBJ1-1,NA,TRBV7-6,TGTGCCAGCAGCTTACAGGGGAGGAACACTGAAGCTTTCTTT,CASSLQGRNTEAFF
15,NA,TRBJ2-5,NA,TRBV29-1,TGCAGCGTTGAAGAGCTGGACAGGGAGGGGGAGACCCAGTACTTC,CSVEELDREGETQYF
15,NA,TRBJ1-3,TRBD1,TRBV30,TGTGCCTGGGACCGGGACAGGCGCTCTGGAAACACCATATATTTT,CAWDRDRRSGNTIYF
15,NA,TRBJ1-1,TRBD1,TRBV7-9,TGTGCCAGCAGCTTAGTGGGACAGGGGGCGTCTGAAGCTTTCTTT,CASSLVGQGASEAFF
14,NA,TRBJ2-7,TRBD2,TRBV7-2,TGTGCCAGCAGCCTGGTAGCGGGAGGCTACGAGCAGTACTTC,CASSLVAGGYEQYF
15,once,TRBJ2-5,NA,TRBV4-1,TGCGCCAGCAGCCAAGATAGGTTCTCACAAGAGACCCAGTACTTC,CASSQDRFSQETQYF
12,NA,TRBJ1-2,TRBD1,TRBV9,TGTGCCAGCAGCGGGACAGGGAGGGTTTGGACCTTC,CASSGTGRVWTF
17,NA,TRBJ2-3,TRBD1,TRBV5-4,TGTGCCAGCAGCTTGGGACAGGGGGCAAAATGGACAGATACGCAGTATTTT,CASSLGQGAKWTDTQYF